These 17 T cell receptor beta chains were all obtained from the same sample, sequenced in a study of T cell responses to AZD1222 COVID-19 vaccine. Sequencing was performed with immunoSEQ multiplex PCR; in TCRdb, only in-frame clones are kept and a portion is missing. Of about 130,000 clones in the sample, 88% were seen once. Sequences were derived from peripheral blood, sampled 28 days after the second AZD1222 dose. The receptors come from an adult who received the AZD1222 COVID-19 vaccine.

This rearrangement joins TRBV9 to TRBJ1-1; 7 bases are shared with TRBD1. J was trimmed by 1 base and V by 0 bases; bases with no gene match: 18. The V gene's germline CDR1 is SGDLS and CDR2 YYNGEE. The CDR3 is 20 amino acids. CDR3 sequence: CASSVDPQGGGLGGNTEAFF. CDR3 nucleotides: TGTGCCAGCAGCGTAGACCCTCAGGGAGGGGGCTTAGGCGGGAACACTGAAGCTTTCTTT.

This chain links TRBV2 with TRBJ2-2, with 10 bases identical to TRBD2. The CDR3 loop spans 15 amino acids. V gave up 6 bases and J gave up 8 bases; unmatched junction bases: 9. Looked up from germline, CDR1 is SNHLY and CDR2 is FYNNEI. The CDR3 nucleotides are TGTGCCAGCAGCCTGGAAGCGGGAGGGCCAGGGGAGCTGTTTTTT. This encodes CASSLEAGGPGELFF.

The CDR3 here is CAWRPPTGANSPLHF. The CDR3 nucleotides are TGTGCCTGGAGACCTCCCACAGGGGCGAATTCACCCCTCCACTTT. The chain uses TRBV30 and TRBJ1-6; 7 bases map to TRBD1. The junction had 9 bases not matched to a gene; V was cut back by 3 bases and J by 7 bases. The V gene's germline CDR1 is GTSNPN and CDR2 SVGIG (reference sequence). The length of the CDR3 is 15 residues.

Many counts were recorded for this clone. The chain uses TRBV6-4 and TRBJ2-3; TRBD2 aligns across 8 bases. V lost 0 bases to trimming and J lost 3 bases; unmatched junction nucleotides: 5. Per the germline V gene, CDR1 is MRHNA and CDR2 is SNTAGT. This CDR3 spans 16 amino acids. CDR3 sequence (DNA): TGTGCCAGCAGTGACTCTGCCGGGGGGGCGACAGATACGCAGTATTTT. Its protein is CASSDSAGGATDTQYF.

V gene TRBV9 combines with J gene TRBJ2-1; D may be TRBD2 (7 bases). Germline values: CDR1 SGDLS, CDR2 YYNGEE. The CDR3 spans 13 residues. The V end lost 5 bases, the J end lost 8 bases, and 14 bases lay between the germline ends. The CDR3 bases are TGTGCCAGCAGGAGGGGAGGGGGTGATGAGCAGTTCTTC. Translation gives CASRRGGGDEQFF.

The V and J genes are TRBV29-1 and TRBJ1-1, with a tentative D call TRBD1 (6 bases). V shed 5 bases and J shed 7 bases, with 8 bases lying between them. The CDR3 runs 10 residues. Germline values: CDR1 SQVTM, CDR2 ANQGSEA. CDR3 sequence reads: CSVRGIEAFF. In DNA form, the CDR3 reads TGCAGCGTTAGGGGGATTGAAGCTTTCTTT. The variable domain in full, with the rest retrieved from reference TRBV29-1 and TRBJ1-1, is SAVISQKPSRDICQRGTSLTIQCQVDSQVTMMFWYRQQPGQSLTLIATANQGSEATYESGFVIDKFPISRPNLTFSTLTVSNMSPEDSSIYLCSVRGIEAFFGQGTRLTVV.

The chain combines TRBV5-4 with TRBJ2-3, with D maybe TRBD2 (6 bases). The CDR3 length is 16 residues. CDR1 SGHNT and CDR2 YYREEE come from the germline V gene (reference sequence). The V and J ends lost 4 bases and 4 bases respectively, with 19 bases between them. The CDR3 here is CASSPDWRALSDTQYF. In nucleotides, the CDR3 is TGTGCCAGCAGCCCCGATTGGAGGGCCTTATCAGATACGCAGTATTTT.

The chain is built from TRBV3-1 (or the pseudogene TRBV3-2) and TRBJ1-3, with D unclear. Trimming pared 6 bases from V and 0 bases from J, leaving 18 bases between. The CDR3 length is 17 residues. In germline, CDR1 is LGHDT, CDR2 YNNKEL (reference sequence). The CDR3 is CASRPTGISYSGNTIYF. CDR3 sequence (DNA): TGTGCCAGCAGACCCACCGGGATTTCCTACTCTGGAAACACCATATATTTT.

This rearrangement joins TRBV6-6 to TRBJ2-1, with 8 bases matching TRBD1. The CDR3 extends over 15 amino acids. Germline V gene lookup returns CDR1 MNHNY and CDR2 SVGAGI (reference sequence). J lost 4 bases, V lost 6 bases, and 8 bases had no gene match. The CDR3 region has the DNA TGTGCCAGCAGGCCACCAGGGGGCTTTTACAATGAGCAGTTCTTC. This sequence encodes CASRPPGGFYNEQFF.

The genes are TRBV19 and TRBJ1-2; D gene ambiguous. This CDR3 has 16 amino acids. Deletions cut 3 bases from V and 2 bases from J, with 16 bases between. Germline loops: CDR1 LNHDA, CDR2 SQIVND (reference sequence). The CDR3 coding sequence is TGTGCCAGTAGTATCAGTAGGCCTCCTTGGAACTATGGCTACACCTTC. It yields the protein CASSISRPPWNYGYTF.

The chain couples TRBV14 to TRBJ2-1, with 9 bases aligning to TRBD2. Germline trimming cut 4 bases from V and 10 bases from J; bases unmatched to any gene: 11. Germline-derived CDR1 and CDR2 are SGHDN and FVKESK. This CDR3 spans 15 amino acids. CDR3 sequence (DNA): TGTGCCAGCAGCCCTGCTGGCGGGGGGGCGGAGGAGCAGTTCTTC. Protein product: CASSPAGGGAEEQFF.

The chain combines TRBV19 with TRBJ1-1; 9 bases match TRBD1. The CDR3 is made up of 13 amino acids. The J segment lost 11 bases and the V segment lost 5 bases, leaving 9 bases of the junction unmatched. CDR1 and CDR2 from the germline V gene are LNHDA and SQIVND (reference sequence). The DNA of the CDR3 is TGTGCCAGTAGTCCCGACAGGGGGGGGAAGGCTTTCTTT. Protein: CASSPDRGGKAFF. Full variable domain (missing parts from reference TRBV19 and TRBJ1-1): DGGITQSPKYLFRKEGQNVTLSCEQNLNHDAMYWYRQDPGQGLRLIYYSQIVNDFQKGDIAEGYSVSREKKESFPLTVTSAQKNPTAFYLCASSPDRGGKAFFGQGTRLTVV.

The CDR3 DNA follows: TGTGCCAGCAGCTTAACAGGGGCGGGCACCGGGGAGCTGTTTTTT. Translated: CASSLTGAGTGELFF. The rearrangement uses TRBV7-8 and TRBJ2-2; TRBD1 matches at 7 bases. CDR3 length: 15 residues. CDR1 and CDR2 from the germline V gene are SGHVS and FQNEAQ. J was trimmed by 4 bases and V by 2 bases; bases with no gene match: 4.

This clone occurred once. The rearrangement links TRBV19 to TRBJ2-5; D might be TRBD2 (6 bases). Trimming stripped 5 bases from V and 7 bases from J, with 14 bases between. The CDR3 covers 13 residues. The germline V gene has CDR1 LNHDA and CDR2 SQIVND (reference sequence). The CDR3 nucleotides read TGTGCCAGTAGTCCCAGGACTAAGCCGACCCAGTACTTC. Protein sequence: CASSPRTKPTQYF.

The V gene is TRBV28, the J gene TRBJ1-5, with D unresolved. Deletions cut 7 bases from V and 3 bases from J, with 7 bases between. The CDR3 is made up of 12 amino acids. From germline, CDR1 is MDHEN and CDR2 SYDVKM. CDR3 residues: CASIQDNQPQHF. The CDR3 region has the DNA TGTGCCAGCATTCAGGACAATCAGCCCCAGCATTTT.

The gene calls are TRBV7-2 and TRBJ2-7; TRBD1 matches at 9 bases. Germline V gene lookup returns CDR1 SGHTA and CDR2 FQGNSA. The CDR3 sequence is 14 residues long. The V and J ends lost 6 bases and 0 bases, in that order; junction bases with no gene match: 3. This CDR3 is CASSRQGGSYEQYF. The CDR3 DNA is TGTGCCAGCAGTAGACAGGGGGGCTCCTACGAGCAGTACTTC.

The chain employs TRBV5-1 and TRBJ2-3; D may correspond to TRBD1 or TRBD2 (5 bases each). The V gene lost 2 bases and the J gene lost 6 bases, with 13 bases spanning the gap. CDR1 and CDR2 (germline): SGHRS, YFSETQ. This CDR3 has 14 residues. The CDR3 spells CASSLGREGDTQYF. As DNA, the CDR3 is TGCGCCAGCAGCTTAGGCAGAGAGGGGGATACGCAGTATTTT.